Described below is a single T cell receptor beta chain sequence and its context. The antigen is undetermined. The data originate from a study of T-cell memory formation after mild COVID-19. Study-level results: CD4+ contracting clones were found mainly in CM and EM, and CD8+ ones in EMRA. There was a balanced CD4/CD8 profile in clones contracting day 15 to 85, and later expanders leaned CD4+.

The germline V gene has CDR1 SGHRS and CDR2 YFSETQ. The CDR3 has 15 residues. With V trimmed by 2 bases and J by 4 bases, 6 bases remained unmatched. TCRdb analysed the 5' RACE reads with MiXCR anew, one entry per CDR3 protein. The table shows 170,000 or so distinct CDR3 sequences, with roughly 31% occurring only once. The receptor was derived from an adult woman who had mild COVID-19 (a few samples of this study predate the infection). Cell type and time point are not known. The material sequenced was PBMCs or a T cell subset sorted from them (not recorded which). The chain combines TRBV5-1 with TRBJ2-1; 7 nucleotides agree with TRBD1. For the CDR3, the DNA is TGCGCCAGCAGCTTTGCCCAGGGGGTATACAATGAGCAGTTCTTC. It is translated as CASSFAQGVYNEQFF.